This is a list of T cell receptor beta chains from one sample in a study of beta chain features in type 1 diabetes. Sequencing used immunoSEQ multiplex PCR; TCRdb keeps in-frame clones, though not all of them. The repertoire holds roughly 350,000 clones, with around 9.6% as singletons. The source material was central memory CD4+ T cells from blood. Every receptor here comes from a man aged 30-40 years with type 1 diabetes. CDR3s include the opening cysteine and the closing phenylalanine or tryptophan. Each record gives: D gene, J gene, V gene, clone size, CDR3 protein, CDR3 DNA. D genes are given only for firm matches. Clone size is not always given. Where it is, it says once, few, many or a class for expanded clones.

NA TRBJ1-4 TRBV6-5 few CASSRQRNEKLFF TGTGCCAGCAGTAGACAGCGAAATGAAAAACTGTTTTTT
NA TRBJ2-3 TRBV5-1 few CASSLASSTDTQYF TGCGCCAGCAGCTTGGCTTCTTCCACAGATACGCAGTATTTT
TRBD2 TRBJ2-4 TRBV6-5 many CASSTEAGGRAIQYF TGTGCCAGCAGCACCGAAGCGGGAGGCCGGGCCATTCAGTACTTC
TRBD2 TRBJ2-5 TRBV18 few CASSPQREAETQYF TGTGCCAGCTCGCCCCAGCGGGAGGCGGAGACCCAGTACTTC
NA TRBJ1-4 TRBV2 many CASSASEGLREKLFF TGTGCCAGCAGTGCATCGGAGGGTTTAAGGGAAAAACTGTTTTTT
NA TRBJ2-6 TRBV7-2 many CASSLFTGANVLTF TGTGCCAGCAGCTTATTTACTGGGGCCAACGTCCTGACTTTC
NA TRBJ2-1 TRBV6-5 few CASRLDTYNEQFF TGTGCCAGCAGATTGGACACGTACAATGAGCAGTTCTTC
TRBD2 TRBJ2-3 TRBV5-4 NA CASSLERAGVDTDTQYF TGTGCCAGCAGCTTGGAACGGGCGGGGGTCGACACAGATACGCAGTATTTT
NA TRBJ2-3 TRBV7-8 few CASAKGIPGRPDTQYF TGTGCCAGCGCCAAAGGGATTCCGGGGAGGCCAGATACGCAGTATTTT
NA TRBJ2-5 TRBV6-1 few CASAMRETQYF TGTGCCAGCGCCATGAGAGAGACCCAGTACTTC
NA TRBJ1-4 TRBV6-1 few CASSERAGSTNEKLFF TGTGCCAGCAGTGAACGGGCCGGATCAACTAATGAAAAACTGTTTTTT
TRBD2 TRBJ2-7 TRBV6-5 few CASGLAGSYSYEQYF TGTGCCAGCGGACTAGCGGGATCCTACTCCTACGAGCAGTACTTC
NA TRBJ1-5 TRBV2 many CASSDRQLNQPQHF TGTGCCAGCAGTGATAGACAGCTCAATCAGCCCCAGCATTTT
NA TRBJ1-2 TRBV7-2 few CASSFGGNYGYTF TGTGCCAGCAGCTTCGGGGGTAACTATGGCTACACCTTC
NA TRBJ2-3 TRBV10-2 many CASSEAEPQYF TGCGCCAGCAGTGAAGCTGAGCCGCAGTATTTT
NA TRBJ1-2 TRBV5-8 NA CASSLALTGTYGYTF TGTGCCAGCAGCTTGGCTCTAACCGGCACCTATGGCTACACCTTC
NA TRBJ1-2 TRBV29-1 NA CSARERDPYYGYTF TGCAGCGCCCGGGAGAGGGACCCCTACTATGGCTACACCTTC
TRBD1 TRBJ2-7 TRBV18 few CASSPTHRGQAEQYF TGTGCCAGCTCTCCGACTCACAGGGGGCAGGCCGAGCAGTACTTC
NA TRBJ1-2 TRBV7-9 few CASSSLREGYTF TGTGCCAGCAGCTCCCTGAGGGAGGGCTACACCTTC
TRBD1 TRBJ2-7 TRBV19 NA CASSSPGTGSGEQYF TGTGCCAGTAGTTCCCCCGGGACAGGGAGCGGAGAGCAGTACTTC
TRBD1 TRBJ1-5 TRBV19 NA CASSIRQGSDYSNQPQHF TGTGCCAGTAGTATCAGACAGGGATCGGATTATAGCAATCAGCCCCAGCATTTT
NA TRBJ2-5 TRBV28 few CASSVKMVQETQYF TGTGCCAGCAGCGTAAAGATGGTCCAAGAGACCCAGTACTTC
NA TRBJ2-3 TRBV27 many CASSTDTDTQYF TGTGCCAGCAGCACGGACACAGATACGCAGTATTTT
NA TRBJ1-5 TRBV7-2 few CASSLDVLNQPQHF TGTGCCAGCAGCTTAGATGTCTTAAATCAGCCCCAGCATTTT
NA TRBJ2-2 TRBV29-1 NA CSVERRSTNTGELFF TGCAGCGTTGAACGGCGGTCTACGAACACCGGGGAGCTGTTTTTT
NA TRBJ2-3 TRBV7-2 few CASSLGGGLDTQYF TGTGCCAGCAGCTTAGGCGGGGGCCTGGATACGCAGTATTTT
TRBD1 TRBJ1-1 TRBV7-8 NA CASSLRPNTGGHTEAFF TGTGCCAGCAGCCTGAGACCCAATACAGGGGGGCACACTGAAGCTTTCTTT
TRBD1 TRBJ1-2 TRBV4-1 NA CASSPGQGDYGYTF TGCGCCAGCAGCCCCGGACAGGGAGACTATGGCTACACCTTC
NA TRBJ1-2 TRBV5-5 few CASSWAGRGMSYTF TGCGCCAGCAGCTGGGCGGGCAGGGGAATGAGCTACACCTTC
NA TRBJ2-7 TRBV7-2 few CASSLVGWAHEQYF TGTGCCAGCAGCTTAGTAGGGTGGGCCCACGAGCAGTACTTC
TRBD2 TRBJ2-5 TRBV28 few CASSLASGDSKTQYF TGTGCCAGCAGTTTAGCTAGCGGGGATTCCAAGACCCAGTACTTC
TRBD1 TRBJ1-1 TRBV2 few CASKEGGNTEAFF TGTGCCAGCAAGGAAGGGGGCAACACTGAAGCTTTCTTT